This T cell receptor beta chain was recovered during a study of cytomegalovirus exposure and HLA in healthy donors. Across the whole study: Roughly 180 million T cells yielded about 120 million unique TCR beta sequences, as an earlier analysis found. Of roughly 360 genotyped donors, around 86% grouped in the Caucasian-associated ancestry cluster. Study results and caveats: A prior analysis recorded that most TCR beta V segments were productive about 87% or about 30% of the time. Compared with the roughly 670-donor mean, an Asian-associated ancestry cluster reportedly had fewer N-insertions, according to a later analysis.

The study ran its PCR with 60 Vbeta and 13 Jbeta primers. This table comes from immunoSEQ multiplex PCR, and its TCRdb copy is limited to in-frame clones, with some not included. Of about 120,000 clones in the sample, 50% to 75% were seen once. This CDR3 spans 15 amino acids. Per germline, CDR1 MGHDK and CDR2 SYGVNS. J gave up 4 bases and V 1 base, and 1 base lay outside the gene matches. With respect to this clone: Its antigen remains unknown.

The receptor's source is a woman aged 40 to 50 in good health and CMV-seropositive. V and J are TRBV25-1 and TRBJ1-5; 10 positions agree with TRBD1. The source material was PBMCs. In DNA form, the CDR3 reads TGTGCCAGCAGTGAATGGGGACAGGGGAATCAGCCCCAGCATTTT. It specifies CASSEWGQGNQPQHF.